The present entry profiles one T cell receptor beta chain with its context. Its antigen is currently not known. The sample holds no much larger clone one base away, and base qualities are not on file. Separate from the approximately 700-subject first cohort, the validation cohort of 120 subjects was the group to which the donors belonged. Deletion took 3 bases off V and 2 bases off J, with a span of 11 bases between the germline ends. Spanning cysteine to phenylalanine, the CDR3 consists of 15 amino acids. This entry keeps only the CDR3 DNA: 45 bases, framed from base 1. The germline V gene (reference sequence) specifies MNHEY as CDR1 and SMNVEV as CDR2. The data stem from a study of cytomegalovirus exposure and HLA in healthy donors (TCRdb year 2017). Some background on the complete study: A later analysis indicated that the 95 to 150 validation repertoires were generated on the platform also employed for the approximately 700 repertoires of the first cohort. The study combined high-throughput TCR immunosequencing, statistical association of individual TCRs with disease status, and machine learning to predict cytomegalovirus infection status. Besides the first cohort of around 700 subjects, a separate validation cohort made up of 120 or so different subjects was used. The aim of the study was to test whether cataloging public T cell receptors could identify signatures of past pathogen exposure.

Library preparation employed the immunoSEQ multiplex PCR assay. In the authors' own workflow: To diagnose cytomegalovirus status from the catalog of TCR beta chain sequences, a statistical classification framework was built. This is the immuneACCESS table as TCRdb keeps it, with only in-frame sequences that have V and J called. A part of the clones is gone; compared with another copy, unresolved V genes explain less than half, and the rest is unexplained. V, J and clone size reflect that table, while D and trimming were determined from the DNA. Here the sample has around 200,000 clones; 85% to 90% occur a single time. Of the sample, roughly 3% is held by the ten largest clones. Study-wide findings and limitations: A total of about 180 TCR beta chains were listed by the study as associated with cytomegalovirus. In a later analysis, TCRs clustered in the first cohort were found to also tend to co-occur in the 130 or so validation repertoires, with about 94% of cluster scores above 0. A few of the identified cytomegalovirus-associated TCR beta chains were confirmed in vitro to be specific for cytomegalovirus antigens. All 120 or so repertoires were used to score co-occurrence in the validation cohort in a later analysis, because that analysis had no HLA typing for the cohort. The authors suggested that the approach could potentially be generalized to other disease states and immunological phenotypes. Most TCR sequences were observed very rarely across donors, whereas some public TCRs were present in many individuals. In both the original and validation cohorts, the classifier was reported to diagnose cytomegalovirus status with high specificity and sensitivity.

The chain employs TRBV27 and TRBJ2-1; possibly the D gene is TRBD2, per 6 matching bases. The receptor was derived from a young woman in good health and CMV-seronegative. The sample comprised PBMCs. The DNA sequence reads TGTGCCAGCAGTTTGACGGGAGTGGCCTACAATGAGCAGTTCTTC. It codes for CASSLTGVAYNEQFF.